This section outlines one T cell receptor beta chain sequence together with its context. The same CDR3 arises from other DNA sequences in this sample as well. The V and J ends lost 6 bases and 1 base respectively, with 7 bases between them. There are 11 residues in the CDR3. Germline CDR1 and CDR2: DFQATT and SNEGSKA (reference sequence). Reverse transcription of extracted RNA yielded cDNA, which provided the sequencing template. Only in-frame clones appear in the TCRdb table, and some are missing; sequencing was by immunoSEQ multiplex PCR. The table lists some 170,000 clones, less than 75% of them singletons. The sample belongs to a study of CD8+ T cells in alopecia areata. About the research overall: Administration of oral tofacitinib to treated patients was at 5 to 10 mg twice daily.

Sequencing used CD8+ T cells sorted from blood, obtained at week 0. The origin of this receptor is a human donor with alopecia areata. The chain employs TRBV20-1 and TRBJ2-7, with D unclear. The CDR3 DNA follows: TGCAGTGCAGGGCTGTCCTACGAGCAGTACTTC. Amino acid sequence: CSAGLSYEQYF.